This is a list of T cell receptor beta chains from one sample in a study of blood T cell repertoires in COVID-19. Sequenced by immunoSEQ multiplex PCR; TCRdb stores in-frame clones only, minus some. Among 130,000 to 150,000 clones listed, around 85% were seen once. The sequencing input was peripheral blood. The source of these receptors is an older woman with COVID-19, enrolled during active disease. Each CDR3 is given without its conserved first and last residue. Each record gives: V gene, J gene, CDR3 protein.

V: TRBV4-2; J: TRBJ1-2; CDR3: ASSQDGQRSYGYT
V: TRBV4-1; J: TRBJ2-2; CDR3: ASSLDRRTGELF
V: TRBV19; J: TRBJ1-3; CDR3: ASSIVSSGNTIY
V: TRBV6-5; J: TRBJ2-3; CDR3: ASSYRRLAGSDTQY
V: TRBV4-3; J: TRBJ1-3; CDR3: ASSPVQGNSGNTIY
V: TRBV7-9; J: TRBJ2-7; CDR3: ASRIEAGVEQY
V: TRBV10-3; J: TRBJ2-7; CDR3: ATFKRGTYEQY
V: TRBV4-1; J: TRBJ1-2; CDR3: ASSQGRTGGGYYGYT
V: TRBV5-1; J: TRBJ1-6; CDR3: ASSLDPGRNSPLH
V: TRBV11-2; J: TRBJ1-4; CDR3: ASSQDGQRVITNEKLF
V: TRBV5-4; J: TRBJ2-3; CDR3: ASSVRGSTDTQY
V: TRBV3-1/TRBV3-2; J: TRBJ2-5; CDR3: ASSHGTSGGAGETQY
V: TRBV9; J: TRBJ2-1; CDR3: ASSVVFSGGASYNEQF
V: TRBV5-1; J: TRBJ1-3; CDR3: ASSVDFPSGNTIY
V: TRBV19; J: TRBJ1-1; CDR3: ASSKPGQGAWYTEAF